One and the same sample provided the 15 T cell receptor beta chains below, sequenced in a study of OX40 agonist ivuxolimab in advanced cancers. Assay: immunoSEQ multiplex PCR; the TCRdb copy retains only in-frame clones and omits some. The table has around 3,000 clones, around 80% seen once. Sequenced here: CD4+ or CD8+ T cells sorted from blood, sampled in a trial of the OX40 agonist ivuxolimab. The receptors were sampled from an adult with an advanced solid tumor such as melanoma, head and neck, liver or kidney cancer.

The chain joins TRBV10-1 to TRBJ2-7, with a tentative D call TRBD1 (6 bases). The CDR3 is 16 amino acids. From germline, CDR1 is WNHNN and CDR2 SYGVQD (reference sequence). V lost 10 bases and J 3 bases, leaving 25 bases between the germline ends. CDR3 coding DNA: TGCGCCACCCAAGTGGCGGTGGGGGCATGGGGCTACGAGCAGTACTTC. Amino acid sequence: CATQVAVGAWGYEQYF.

This clone was detected only a few times. J is TRBJ2-7 and V is TRBV10-3; 8 positions agree with TRBD2. The trim removed 2 bases at V and 3 bases at J, leaving 12 bases unmatched. In germline, CDR1 is ENHRY, CDR2 SYGVKD. CDR3 length equals 17 residues. The CDR3 is CAISEPLGPAGDYEQYF. The CDR3 DNA is TGTGCCATCAGTGAGCCACTCGGTCCAGCGGGAGACTACGAGCAGTACTTC.

This sequence joins TRBV7-3 and TRBJ2-5, with D perhaps matching TRBD2 (6 bases). The V end lost 2 bases, the J end lost 4 bases, and 8 bases lay between the germline ends. CDR1 and CDR2 (germline): SGHTA, FQGTGA. CDR3 length equals 13 residues. CDR3 DNA: TGTGCCAGCAGCTTAGCGGGACCAGAGACCCAGTACTTC. Translation gives CASSLAGPETQYF.

The rearrangement uses TRBV5-5 and TRBJ1-1, with 10 nucleotides matching TRBD1. Germline trimming cut 4 bases from V and 4 bases from J; bases unmatched to any gene: 7. Looked up from germline, CDR1 is SGHKS and CDR2 is YYEKEE (reference sequence). This CDR3 has 15 amino acids. The CDR3 DNA reads as TGTGCCAGCAGCCCCGGGGACAGGGGTGGCACTGAAGCTTTCTTT. It encodes CASSPGDRGGTEAFF.

The chain carries TRBV6-6 and TRBJ2-7; possible D gene TRBD2, 6 bases. The ends were cut back, 6 bases at V and 2 bases at J, with 11 bases in the middle. Germline-derived CDR1 and CDR2 are MNHNY and SVGAGI (reference sequence). The CDR3 totals 13 residues. The CDR3 loop is CASREGSPYEQYF. DNA of the CDR3: TGTGCCAGCAGGGAGGGTTCGCCCTACGAGCAGTACTTC.

This chain uses TRBV4-1 with TRBJ2-7; a weak D match, TRBD2 (6 bases). The CDR3 runs to 15 residues. The V gene's germline CDR1 is MGHRA and CDR2 YSYEKL. Trimming pared 1 base from V and 4 bases from J, leaving 14 bases between. The CDR3 sequence is CASSQVEASEYEQYF. CDR3 DNA: TGCGCCAGCAGCCAAGTTGAGGCTAGCGAGTACGAGCAGTACTTC.

The gene calls are TRBV6-5 and TRBJ1-2; D possibly corresponds to TRBD1 (6 bases). The CDR3 is 13 residues long. Trimming cost V 5 bases and J 5 bases, with 12 bases left between them. Per the germline V gene, CDR1 is MNHEY and CDR2 is SVGAGI. The CDR3 loop is CASSQTGFYGYTF. The CDR3, as DNA: TGTGCCAGCAGTCAGACAGGTTTTTATGGCTACACCTTC.

This chain connects TRBV5-1 to TRBJ2-5, with TRBD1 as a possible D gene (6 bases). The V end lost 2 bases, the J end lost 5 bases, and 13 bases lay between the germline ends. The CDR3 sequence is 14 residues long. CDR1 SGHRS and CDR2 YFSETQ come from the germline V gene. CDR3 in amino acids: CASSFWGPGETQYF. The CDR3 DNA sequence: TGCGCCAGCAGCTTTTGGGGGCCCGGGGAGACCCAGTACTTC.

The chain is built from TRBV15 and TRBJ1-4; D may be TRBD1 (5 bases). V was cut by 0 bases and J by 6 bases, with 17 bases left in between. This CDR3 is built from 17 residues. Germline V CDR1 and CDR2: LNHNV, YYDKDF (reference sequence). CDR3 sequence reads: CATSRDMSRDGDEKLFF. DNA for the CDR3: TGTGCCACCAGCAGAGATATGAGCCGGGACGGTGATGAAAAACTGTTTTTT.

This rearrangement joins TRBV15 to TRBJ2-5, with 9 bases identical to TRBD1. Germline CDR1 reads LNHNV; CDR2 reads YYDKDF (reference sequence). The V gene end was trimmed by 0 bases and the J gene end by 5 bases; junction bases not matched to a gene: 7. This CDR3 spans 16 amino acids. The chain's CDR3 is CATSRDRGQGSETQYF. The CDR3 region has the DNA TGTGCCACCAGCAGAGATCGTGGACAGGGGAGTGAGACCCAGTACTTC.

Only a few counts were recorded for this clone. The chain has TRBV7-3 and TRBJ2-1; D is perhaps TRBD2 (6 bases). Germline V gives CDR1 SGHTA, CDR2 FQGTGA. V lost 5 bases and J 2 bases, leaving 13 bases between the germline ends. This CDR3 has 15 residues. The CDR3 here is CASSQLAGPYNEQFF. The DNA of the CDR3 is TGTGCCAGCAGCCAACTAGCTGGTCCCTACAATGAGCAGTTCTTC.

The chain has TRBV10-3 and TRBJ2-3; 11 bases match TRBD2. Trimming removed 0 bases from V and 3 bases from J; junction bases left unmatched: 8. The CDR3 contains 18 residues. In germline, CDR1 is ENHRY, CDR2 SYGVKD. DNA for the CDR3: TGTGCCATCAGTGAGTCTGGTCTAGCGGGAGGTCATACAGATACGCAGTATTTT. It translates to CAISESGLAGGHTDTQYF.

The CDR3 bases are TGTGCCAGCAGCACAGCAGGGGGCAGGAGCTATGGCTACACCTTC. As protein: CASSTAGGRSYGYTF. The chain combines TRBV7-9 with TRBJ1-2, with 8 bases matching TRBD1. Trimming took 5 bases from V and 4 from J; bases not matched to a gene: 9. CDR3 size: 15 residues. Per germline, CDR1 SEHNR and CDR2 FQNEAQ (reference sequence).

The chain has TRBV6-1 and TRBJ2-6, with D possibly being TRBD1 or TRBD2 (5 bases each). Per germline, CDR1 MNHNS and CDR2 SASEGT. The CDR3 runs to 13 residues. V lost 3 bases and J lost 8, with 8 bases in between. The CDR3 bases are TGTGCCAGCAGTGAGGGGGAATCCAACGTCCTGACTTTC. Its protein product is CASSEGESNVLTF.

The chain recombines TRBV4-2 with TRBJ2-7; no clear D gene. V was trimmed by 0 bases and J by 3 bases, leaving 9 bases between them. This CDR3 comprises 14 residues. Germline assignment: CDR1 LGHNA and CDR2 YNFKEQ. The CDR3 reads CASSQERYLYEQYF. CDR3 coding DNA: TGTGCCAGCAGCCAAGAACGCTACCTCTACGAGCAGTACTTC.